Listed below are T cell receptor beta chains from one sample, sequenced in a study of circulating and synovial CD4+ cells in juvenile arthritis. Sequencing used immunoSEQ multiplex PCR; TCRdb keeps in-frame clones, though not all of them. The repertoire holds 30,000 to 40,000 clones, 85% to 95% seen once, with around 0.7% in the top ten. Sequencing was carried out using CD4+ T cells from blood. Receptors were obtained from a human donor with juvenile idiopathic arthritis. Both conserved end residues are part of each CDR3. Each record gives: V gene, D gene, J gene, clone size, CDR3 protein, CDR3 DNA. D genes are given only for firm matches. Expanded clones get a size class; other rows say once, few or many, or leave the size out.

V: TRBV7-2; D: .; J: TRBJ1-2; size: .; CDR3: CASSSSGANYGYTF; DNA: TGTGCCAGCAGCTCCAGTGGAGCTAACTATGGCTACACCTTC
V: TRBV5-1; D: TRBD1; J: TRBJ2-6; size: .; CDR3: CASSSTGYSTGANVLTF; DNA: TGCGCCAGCAGCTCGACAGGGTATAGCACTGGGGCCAACGTCCTGACTTTC
V: TRBV13; D: TRBD1; J: TRBJ1-4; size: .; CDR3: CASSRNRGGEKLFF; DNA: TGTGCCAGCAGCCGCAACAGGGGAGGTGAAAAACTGTTTTTT
V: TRBV27; D: TRBD2; J: TRBJ2-7; size: .; CDR3: CASRGGNYEQYF; DNA: TGTGCCAGCAGGGGAGGGAACTACGAGCAGTACTTC
V: TRBV5-1; D: TRBD1; J: TRBJ1-4; size: .; CDR3: CASSLGTGDEKLFF; DNA: TGCGCCAGCAGCTTAGGGACAGGGGATGAAAAACTGTTTTTT
V: TRBV6-5; D: .; J: TRBJ1-2; size: once; CDR3: CASSYSLGQRWGYTF; DNA: TGTGCCAGCAGTTACTCTTTGGGACAACGGTGGGGCTACACCTTC
V: TRBV4-3; D: TRBD2; J: TRBJ2-1; size: .; CDR3: CASSQEGTKAYNEQFF; DNA: TGCGCCAGCAGCCAAGAAGGGACTAAGGCCTACAATGAGCAGTTCTTC
V: TRBV4-2; D: TRBD1; J: TRBJ1-2; size: .; CDR3: CASSLQGARDYGYTF; DNA: TGTGCCAGCAGCCTACAGGGGGCAAGGGACTATGGCTACACCTTC
V: TRBV7-3; D: TRBD2; J: TRBJ2-5; size: .; CDR3: CASSPGGGPETQYF; DNA: TGTGCCAGCAGCCCCGGGGGGGGGCCAGAGACCCAGTACTTC
V: TRBV4-3; D: .; J: TRBJ1-5; size: .; CDR3: CASSQDMGTSSNQPQHF; DNA: TGCGCCAGCAGCCAAGATATGGGGACATCTAGCAATCAGCCCCAGCATTTT
V: TRBV6-5; D: TRBD1; J: TRBJ2-5; size: .; CDR3: CASRQGAGETQYF; DNA: TGTGCCAGCAGACAGGGGGCAGGGGAGACCCAGTACTTC
V: TRBV7-9; D: .; J: TRBJ2-3; size: once; CDR3: CASSFKSRGKPTDTQYF; DNA: TGTGCCAGCAGCTTCAAGAGTCGGGGGAAACCCACAGATACGCAGTATTTT
V: TRBV4-1; D: .; J: TRBJ2-7; size: .; CDR3: CASSQGPGLRYEQYF; DNA: TGCGCCAGCAGCCAAGGACCAGGATTGCGCTACGAGCAGTACTTC
V: TRBV7-3; D: .; J: TRBJ1-1; size: .; CDR3: CASSDGGTEAFF; DNA: TGTGCCAGCAGCGATGGAGGGACTGAAGCTTTCTTT
V: TRBV19; D: .; J: TRBJ1-1; size: .; CDR3: CASSMQAGFPLTSTEAFF; DNA: TGTGCCAGTAGTATGCAAGCAGGGTTCCCTCTTACCTCTACTGAAGCTTTCTTT
V: TRBV5-1; D: .; J: TRBJ1-2; size: .; CDR3: CASSLAEGVGGYTF; DNA: TGCGCCAGCAGCTTGGCCGAGGGAGTGGGTGGCTACACCTTC
V: TRBV4-2; D: TRBD1; J: TRBJ1-6; size: .; CDR3: CASSPRQGRNSPLHF; DNA: TGTGCCAGCAGCCCCCGACAGGGGAGGAATTCACCCCTCCACTTT
V: TRBV19; D: TRBD1; J: TRBJ2-7; size: .; CDR3: CASSPISGQGICEQYF; DNA: TGTGCCAGTAGTCCAATATCGGGACAGGGAATCTGCGAGCAGTACTTC
V: TRBV2; D: .; J: TRBJ2-4; size: .; CDR3: CASSGQPKNIQYF; DNA: TGTGCCAGCAGTGGACAGCCAAAAAACATTCAGTACTTC
V: TRBV2; D: TRBD1; J: TRBJ2-5; size: .; CDR3: CASSEGTGIGETQYF; DNA: TGTGCCAGCAGTGAGGGGACAGGGATCGGCGAGACCCAGTACTTC
V: TRBV6-1; D: .; J: TRBJ2-5; size: .; CDR3: CASSVNWAALNGQETQYF; DNA: TGTGCCAGCAGTGTCAACTGGGCCGCTCTAAACGGACAAGAGACCCAGTACTTC
V: TRBV6-5; D: .; J: TRBJ1-1; size: once; CDR3: CASRTPGGVTEAFF; DNA: TGTGCCAGCAGAACCCCGGGCGGGGTCACTGAAGCTTTCTTT
V: TRBV7-6; D: TRBD1; J: TRBJ1-3; size: few; CDR3: CASSLGQGGNTIYF; DNA: TGTGCCAGCAGTTTGGGACAGGGTGGAAACACCATATATTTT
V: TRBV7-9; D: .; J: TRBJ2-2; size: .; CDR3: CASSTKGQGELFF; DNA: TGTGCCAGCAGTACAAAAGGGCAGGGAGAGCTGTTTTTT
V: TRBV4-3; D: TRBD1; J: TRBJ2-7; size: .; CDR3: CASSPIPGQDSYEQYF; DNA: TGCGCCAGCAGCCCTATTCCGGGACAGGATTCCTACGAGCAGTACTTC